This TCR beta chain was sequenced for a study of PD-L1 blockade in urothelial cancer. The CDR3 totals 17 residues. V lost 5 bases to trimming and J lost 2 bases, with 20 bases between them. Germline V CDR1 and CDR2: MDHEN, SYDVKM. This sample's time point: pretreatment peripheral blood. Sequenced by immunoSEQ multiplex PCR; TCRdb stores in-frame clones only, minus some. The sample consists of roughly 47,000 clones, 75% to 85% of them appearing once. In this sample, this clone turned up a few times. The TCR comes from a man between 70 and 80 years old with urothelial cancer. Sequenced here: PBMCs, sampled around atezolizumab (anti-PD-L1) treatment. The chain combines TRBV28 with TRBJ2-3, with D tentatively TRBD2 (5 bases). The CDR3 coding sequence is TGTGCCAGCAGTACACCAATTGGGTTACGGGACACAGATACGCAGTATTTT. Its protein product is CASSTPIGLRDTDTQYF.